A single sample gave rise to the 28 T cell receptor beta chains below, sequenced in a study of blood T cells in healthy people across ages. The use of a sample-barcoded 5' primer and a J-beta primer mix characterized a second PCR of roughly 6 to 11 cycles. MiXCR, applied by TCRdb to the 5' RACE reads, yields one record per CDR3 protein. This sample has about 1.5 million distinct CDR3 sequences, with less than 45% found just once. The sequenced sample consisted of blood. These receptors were obtained from a woman aged 18-35 years in good health.

In the case of this clonotype: One end of the junction varies from germline; a read error may be responsible. In DNA form, the CDR3 reads TGTACCAGCAGCTTCCACAGGGGCACAGATACGCAGTATTTT. Encoded protein: CTSSFHRGTDTQYF. The rearrangement links TRBV5-5 to TRBJ2-3, with a possible D match to TRBD1 (6 bases). This CDR3 comprises 14 residues. The germline CDR1 and CDR2 sequences are SGHKS and YYEKEE (reference sequence).

The chain carries TRBV15 and TRBJ1-6; D gene ambiguous. V lost 0 bases to trimming and J lost 7 bases, with 4 bases between them. The CDR3 consists of 13 residues. From germline, CDR1 is LNHNV and CDR2 YYDKDF (reference sequence). The CDR3 loop is CATSRDRNSPLHF. The CDR3 region has the DNA TGTGCCACCAGCAGAGATCGAAATTCACCCCTCCACTTT. Supplemented by reference TRBV15 and TRBJ1-6, the full variable domain reads DAMVIQNPRYQVTQFGKPVTLSCSQTLNHNVMYWYQQKSSQAPKLLFHYYDKDFNNEADTPDNFQSRRPNTSFCFLDIRSPGLGDTAMYLCATSRDRNSPLHFGNGTRLTVT.

V is TRBV20-1 and J is TRBJ2-5; D unresolved. The V gene's germline CDR1 is DFQATT and CDR2 SNEGSKA (reference sequence). The CDR3 loop spans 12 amino acids. V lost 5 bases to trimming and J lost 5 bases, with 12 bases between them. In DNA form, the CDR3 reads TGCAGTGCTTTGGAGTTAGGGGAGACCCAGTACTTC. It codes for CSALELGETQYF.

V is TRBV29-1 and J is TRBJ2-2, with 10 bases identical to TRBD2. The CDR3 is 14 amino acids. The junction had 3 bases not matched to a gene; V was cut back by 4 bases and J by 4 bases. Looked up from germline, CDR1 is SQVTM and CDR2 is ANQGSEA. CDR3 DNA: TGCAGCGTTGTAGCGGGGGGAATCACCGGGGAGCTGTTTTTT. Amino acid sequence: CSVVAGGITGELFF.

This clonotype was seen only a few times. J is TRBJ2-5 and V is TRBV6-2 or TRBV6-3, with a tentative D call TRBD2 (5 bases). The DNA end is more similar to TRBJ2-7, so the J call may be wrong. The germline V gene has CDR1 MNHEY and CDR2 SVGEGT. The CDR3 is 14 residues long. CDR3 sequence: CASSPLSGIHEQYF. CDR3 coding DNA: TGTGCCAGCAGTCCTTTGTCCGGGATCCACGAGCAGTACTTC.

In its sample, this clonotype was seen once. DNA for the CDR3: TGTGCCAGCAGCCAATCCCTGGGATATAGCAATCAGCCCCAGCATTTT. As protein: CASSQSLGYSNQPQHF. The gene calls are TRBV3-1 and TRBJ1-5; the D is unclear. The germline CDR1 and CDR2 sequences are LGHDT and YNNKEL (reference sequence). This CDR3 region has 16 residues. V dropped 2 bases and J dropped 0 bases, with 11 bases sitting between them. Together with reference TRBV3-1 and TRBJ1-5, the CDR3 gives the full variable domain: DTAVSQTPKYLVTQMGNDKSIKCEQNLGHDTMYWYKQDSKKFLKIMFSYNNKELIINETVPNRFSPKSPDKAHLNLHINSLELGDSAVYFCASSQSLGYSNQPQHFGDGTRLSIL.

The V and J genes are TRBV20-1 and TRBJ2-3, with 7 bases lining up with TRBD1. The junction had 6 bases not matched to a gene; V was cut back by 0 bases and J by 0 bases. CDR1 DFQATT and CDR2 SNEGSKA come from the germline V gene (reference sequence). This CDR3 region has 16 residues. The DNA of the CDR3 is TGCAGTGCTAGAGATCGCGGACAGGCAAGCACAGATACGCAGTATTTT. The encoded protein is CSARDRGQASTDTQYF.

In its sample, this clonotype was seen a few times. CDR3 residues: CSAILRGENNEQFF. In DNA form, the CDR3 reads TGCAGTGCAATTCTACGCGGGGAGAACAATGAGCAGTTCTTC. The V gene is TRBV20-1, the J gene TRBJ2-1, with D perhaps TRBD2 (6 bases). Trimming cost V 6 bases and J 5 bases, with 17 bases left between them. CDR1 is DFQATT, CDR2 SNEGSKA, per germline (reference sequence). The CDR3 covers 14 residues.

This clonotype occurred a few times. The V call is TRBV20-1, the J call TRBJ1-2, with D unresolved. Between the trimmed V and J ends, which lost 3 bases and 8 bases, there was a span of 19 bases. The CDR3 has 14 amino acids. The germline CDR1 and CDR2 sequences are DFQATT and SNEGSKA (reference sequence). Here the CDR3 DNA reads TGCAGTGCTAGCGGTCCCTGGAAGGTTAGGGGCTACACCTTC. The encoded protein is CSASGPWKVRGYTF.

The chain joins TRBV5-1 to TRBJ2-1; D perhaps matches TRBD2 (6 bases). CDR1 and CDR2 (germline): SGHRS, YFSETQ. There are 15 residues in the CDR3. Trimming took off 5 bases at V and 0 bases at J, with 12 bases between the two ends. The CDR3 loop reads CASSPYGGSYNEQFF. Written as DNA, the CDR3 is TGCGCCAGCAGTCCTTACGGGGGCTCCTACAATGAGCAGTTCTTC.

Comments on this clonotype: The junction departs from the called germline gene at one end, perhaps through a read error. The V gene is TRBV6-2 or TRBV6-3, the J gene TRBJ1-1, with no clear D. Germline V lookup: CDR1 MNHEY, CDR2 SVGEGT. The length of the CDR3 is 12 residues. The CDR3 loop is CASRDQNTEAFF. The CDR3 coding sequence is TGTGCCAGCAGGGACCAGAACACTGAGGCTTTCTTT.

V usage is TRBV4-3 and J usage is TRBJ1-1; TRBD1 aligns across 9 bases. The CDR3 consists of 16 residues. The germline V gene has CDR1 LGHNA and CDR2 YSLEER. V gave up 2 bases and J gave up 5 bases; unmatched junction bases: 9. In nucleotides, the CDR3 is TGCGCCAGCAGCCAATCGCCGGGACAGGGTCATACTGAAGCTTTCTTT. Translation: CASSQSPGQGHTEAFF.

This clonotype was recorded a few times. V is TRBV7-6 and J is TRBJ2-3, with D possibly matching TRBD2 (5 bases). From germline, CDR1 is SGHVS and CDR2 FNYEAQ. This CDR3 has 15 residues. The V end was cut by 3 bases, the J end by 6 bases, with 16 bases between. The chain's CDR3 is CASSFALTGYDTQYF. In nucleotides, the CDR3 is TGTGCCAGCAGCTTTGCGCTGACGGGGTATGATACGCAGTATTTT.

This clonotype turned up a few times. The chain uses TRBV7-9 and TRBJ2-3; perhaps D is TRBD1 or TRBD2 (5 bases each). In germline, CDR1 is SEHNR, CDR2 FQNEAQ (reference sequence). Trimming removed 3 bases from V and 0 bases from J, with 16 bases in between. The CDR3 has 17 amino acids. The CDR3 sequence: CASSLGRPRSSTDTQYF. CDR3 bases: TGTGCCAGCAGCTTGGGACGGCCACGTTCTAGCACAGATACGCAGTATTTT.

This clonotype was counted only a few times. The genes are TRBV4-3 and TRBJ1-1, with a weak D call TRBD1 (5 bases). Germline CDR1 reads LGHNA; CDR2 reads YSLEER. The CDR3 length is 15 residues. V was pared by 3 bases and J by 3 bases, with 14 bases between. In DNA, the CDR3 is TGCGCCAGCAGCCACCAAAAGGGGTACTACACTGAAGCTTTCTTT. Its translation is CASSHQKGYYTEAFF.

The chain employs TRBV12-3 or TRBV12-4 and TRBJ2-3, with D possibly matching TRBD1 (5 bases). The CDR3 extends over 13 amino acids. Trimming removed 3 bases at V and 5 bases at J, with 9 bases between. CDR3 region: CASSFWGQDTQYF. The CDR3 nucleotides are TGTGCCAGCAGTTTCTGGGGCCAAGATACGCAGTATTTT.

The chain couples TRBV9 to TRBJ2-5; D gene uncertain. The CDR3 has 15 residues. Per germline, CDR1 SGDLS and CDR2 YYNGEE. The germline V and J ends were trimmed by 1 base and 2 bases, with 12 bases remaining between them. As DNA, the CDR3 is TGTGCCAGCAGCGTAATGGGCAGTTCACAAGAGACCCAGTACTTC. It encodes CASSVMGSSQETQYF.

The chain combines TRBV7-9 with TRBJ1-2; unclear D gene. The V end lost 2 bases, the J end lost 7 bases, and 8 bases lay between the germline ends. The CDR3 has 12 residues. Per the germline V gene, CDR1 is SEHNR and CDR2 is FQNEAQ (reference sequence). The CDR3 here is CASSLLERGYTF. The CDR3 DNA is TGTGCCAGCAGCTTACTGGAACGTGGCTACACCTTC.

This chain uses TRBV18 with TRBJ2-1, with 11 bases that match TRBD2. The junction had 5 bases not matched to a gene; V was cut back by 3 bases and J by 7 bases. The CDR3 loop spans 15 amino acids. CDR1 is KGHSH and CDR2 is LQKENI in the germline V gene. CDR3 sequence (DNA): TGTGCCAGCTCACCCACGACTAGCGGGGTTAATGAGCAGTTCTTC. This codes for CASSPTTSGVNEQFF. The entire variable domain, with the rest obtained from reference TRBV18 and TRBJ2-1, is as follows: NAGVMQNPRHLVRRRGQEARLRCSPMKGHSHVYWYRQLPEEGLKFMVYLQKENIIDESGMPKERFSAEFPKEGPSILRIQQVVRGDSAAYFCASSPTTSGVNEQFFGPGTRLTVL.

CDR3 protein: CSVERGLTGTEAFF. The CDR3 bases are TGCAGCGTTGAAAGGGGGTTGACCGGCACTGAAGCTTTCTTT. The chain links TRBV29-1 to TRBJ1-1; a weak D match, TRBD1 (6 bases). The CDR3 is 14 amino acids. Germline loops: CDR1 SQVTM, CDR2 ANQGSEA. V gave up 2 bases and J gave up 4 bases, with 14 bases separating them.

The sample holds a few counts of this clonotype. V and J are TRBV2 and TRBJ1-1; the match to TRBD1 covers 7 bases. J was trimmed by 1 base and V by 6 bases; bases with no gene match: 2. The CDR3 has 13 residues. Per germline, CDR1 SNHLY and CDR2 FYNNEI. In nucleotides, the CDR3 is TGTGCCAGCAGCAAGGGGGCGAACACTGAAGCTTTCTTT. Its translation is CASSKGANTEAFF.

In DNA form, the CDR3 reads TGTGCCAGCACCCCACTAACAGGGATAGACTATGGCTACACCTTC. Protein product: CASTPLTGIDYGYTF. J is TRBJ1-2 and V is TRBV6-1; a possible D gene is TRBD1 (6 bases). The CDR3 consists of 15 residues. Trimming cost V 7 bases and J 3 bases, with 18 bases left between them. The germline CDR1 and CDR2 sequences are MNHNS and SASEGT.

The V call is TRBV7-6, the J call TRBJ1-2, with no clear D. From germline, CDR1 is SGHVS and CDR2 FNYEAQ. Trimming took 5 bases from V and 7 from J, leaving 8 bases between them. The CDR3 spans 11 residues. The CDR3 loop reads CASSHGRGYTF. CDR3 bases: TGTGCCAGCAGCCATGGTCGTGGCTACACCTTC.

V is TRBV20-1 and J is TRBJ2-3, with 7 positions matching TRBD1. V lost 5 bases, J lost 11 bases, and 4 bases stayed unmatched. The CDR3 spans 10 residues. Germline CDR1 and CDR2: DFQATT and SNEGSKA (reference sequence). CDR3 amino acids: CSAGDREQYF. CDR3 nucleotides: TGCAGTGCTGGGGACAGAGAGCAGTATTTT.

The gene calls are TRBV11-2 and TRBJ1-2, with TRBD1 as a possible D gene (5 bases). With 0 bases removed from V and 4 bases from J, the gap between germline ends came to 18 bases. The CDR3 totals 17 residues. Germline values: CDR1 SGHAT, CDR2 FQNNGV. CDR3 DNA sequence: TGTGCCAGCAGCTTAGATCAGGGTCCAGCTCACGCCTATGGCTACACCTTC. It yields the protein CASSLDQGPAHAYGYTF.

The sample holds many counts of this clonotype. The chain has TRBV4-1 and TRBJ1-4; unclear D gene. The CDR3 totals 12 residues. The V end was cut by 0 bases, the J end by 8 bases, with 4 bases between. Germline CDR1 is MGHRA and CDR2 is YSYEKL. CDR3 sequence reads: CASSQDGEKLFF. The CDR3, as DNA: TGCGCCAGCAGCCAAGACGGCGAAAAACTGTTTTTT.

Concerning this clonotype: A junction boundary mismatches the germline segment, possibly from a read error. The chain employs TRBV20-1 and TRBJ1-1; D possibly corresponds to TRBD1 (5 bases). CDR1 DFQATT and CDR2 SNEGSKA come from the germline V gene (reference sequence). The CDR3 loop spans 14 amino acids. This CDR3 is CSARDAGKNAEAFF. The CDR3 DNA follows: TGCAGTGCTAGAGATGCAGGGAAGAACGCTGAAGCTTTCTTT.

This CDR3 is CASSQDSSYNEQYF. Written as DNA, the CDR3 is TGCGCCAGCAGCCAAGATTCCAGTTACAATGAGCAGTACTTC. The chain is built from TRBV4-1 and TRBJ2-1; D is undetermined. The J call may be incorrect, as the DNA end agrees better with TRBJ2-7. Germline lookup yields CDR1 MGHRA and CDR2 YSYEKL. CDR3 length: 14 residues.